The next 23 T cell receptor beta chains were all read from a single sample in a study of T cell changes during pregnancy in multiple sclerosis. Method: immunoSEQ multiplex PCR; TCRdb's copy keeps in-frame clones and lacks some. The sample consists of tens of thousands of clones, 89% of them appearing once. Sequencing used CD4+ T cells from peripheral blood mononuclear cells, obtained after pregnancy. The receptors shown here come from a female donor with multiple sclerosis, enrolled in a pregnancy study.

The chain is built from TRBV11-2 and TRBJ1-3; D call uncertain. The germline V and J ends were trimmed by 4 bases and 4 bases, with 11 bases remaining between them. In germline, CDR1 is SGHAT, CDR2 FQNNGV. This CDR3 has 14 amino acids. Written as DNA, the CDR3 is TGTGCCAGCAGCTGGAGGTTGTCCGGAAACACCATATATTTT. Translating it yields CASSWRLSGNTIYF.

This sequence joins TRBV11-2 and TRBJ2-3, with 10 nucleotides matching TRBD2. V shed 6 bases and J 6 bases; nucleotides not matched to a gene: 9. Per the germline V gene, CDR1 is SGHAT and CDR2 is FQNNGV. The CDR3 totals 15 residues. The CDR3 nucleotides are TGTGCCAGCAGTTCTCTAGCGGGAGTTATGGATACGCAGTATTTT. The encoded protein is CASSSLAGVMDTQYF. Variable domain in full (rest from reference TRBV11-2 and TRBJ2-3): EAGVAQSPRYKIIEKRQSVAFWCNPISGHATLYWYQQILGQGPKLLIQFQNNGVVDDSQLPKDRFSAERLKGVDSTLKIQPAKLEDSAVYLCASSSLAGVMDTQYFGPGTRLTVL.

The chain combines TRBV6-5 with TRBJ2-7; tentatively, D is TRBD2 (6 bases). Germline-derived CDR1 and CDR2 are MNHEY and SVGAGI. This CDR3 has 15 amino acids. Trimming left V 4 bases short and J 0 bases short, with 13 bases between. The CDR3 DNA follows: TGTGCCAGCAGTTCCGGGAGCATAATCTCCTACGAGCAGTACTTC. Translation gives CASSSGSIISYEQYF.

The chain employs TRBV18 and TRBJ1-1, with a weak D call TRBD1 (5 bases). V lost 3 bases and J 4 bases, leaving 9 bases between the germline ends. Germline values: CDR1 KGHSH, CDR2 LQKENI. This CDR3 is built from 13 residues. CDR3 loop: CASSPGLSTEAFF. The DNA of the CDR3 is TGTGCCAGCTCACCGGGACTAAGCACTGAAGCTTTCTTT. The full variable domain, completed using reference TRBV18 and TRBJ1-1, is NAGVMQNPRHLVRRRGQEARLRCSPMKGHSHVYWYRQLPEEGLKFMVYLQKENIIDESGMPKERFSAEFPKEGPSILRIQQVVRGDSAAYFCASSPGLSTEAFFGQGTRLTVV.

The chain is built from TRBV5-4 and TRBJ2-1; 12 bases fit TRBD2. V shed 4 bases, J shed 15 bases, and the junction held 5 bases outside the gene matches. CDR1 is SGHNT and CDR2 is YYREEE in the germline V gene (reference sequence). The CDR3 totals 12 residues. DNA of the CDR3: TGTGCCAGCAGCCCTAGCGGGAGGGCGAGGTTCTTC. It encodes CASSPSGRARFF.

The chain joins TRBV20-1 to TRBJ1-6, with D hard to call. V was pared by 5 bases and J by 7 bases, with 6 bases between. From germline, CDR1 is DFQATT and CDR2 SNEGSKA (reference sequence). This CDR3 spans 11 amino acids. CDR3 residues: CSAGLNSPLHF. CDR3 DNA sequence: TGCAGTGCTGGACTAAATTCACCCCTCCACTTT.

V is TRBV19 and J is TRBJ2-2, with D possibly being TRBD2 (6 bases). The V gene lost 5 bases and the J gene lost 3 bases, with 13 bases spanning the gap. Germline V gene lookup returns CDR1 LNHDA and CDR2 SQIVND (reference sequence). The CDR3 length is 15 residues. The CDR3 protein is CASSPRRAHTGELFF. Written as DNA, the CDR3 is TGTGCCAGTAGTCCTAGGAGGGCCCACACCGGGGAGCTGTTTTTT. Full variable domain (remainder filled in from reference TRBV19 and TRBJ2-2): DGGITQSPKYLFRKEGQNVTLSCEQNLNHDAMYWYRQDPGQGLRLIYYSQIVNDFQKGDIAEGYSVSREKKESFPLTVTSAQKNPTAFYLCASSPRRAHTGELFFGEGSRLTVL.

This chain links TRBV6-4 with TRBJ2-1, with TRBD2 matching 8 bases. This CDR3 is 16 amino acids long. V was pared by 3 bases and J by 0 bases, with 4 bases of the junction left unmatched. Germline V gene sequence: CDR1 MRHNA, CDR2 SNTAGT. CDR3 nucleotide sequence: TGTGCCAGCAGTGATCAAGCGGGGGTCTCCTACAATGAGCAGTTCTTC. It encodes CASSDQAGVSYNEQFF.

V gene TRBV7-2 combines with J gene TRBJ2-4; D perhaps matches TRBD2 (5 bases). CDR3 length equals 14 residues. Between the trimmed V and J ends, which lost 5 bases and 2 bases, there was a span of 10 bases. CDR1 and CDR2 (germline): SGHTA, FQGNSA. CDR3 amino acids: CASSPEATKNIQYF. The CDR3 nucleotides are TGTGCCAGCAGCCCGGAGGCGACCAAAAACATTCAGTACTTC.

The J gene is TRBJ2-7, the V gene TRBV28, with 7 positions matching TRBD1. The CDR3 consists of 14 residues. J lost 3 bases, V lost 5 bases, and 7 bases had no gene match. The germline gives CDR1 MDHEN, CDR2 SYDVKM. The CDR3 region is CASSPGQASYEQYF. The CDR3 nucleotides are TGTGCCAGCAGTCCAGGACAGGCGAGCTACGAGCAGTACTTC. The full variable domain, completed using reference TRBV28 and TRBJ2-7, is DVKVTQSSRYLVKRTGEKVFLECVQDMDHENMFWYRQDPGLGLRLIYFSYDVKMKEKGDIPEGYSVSREKKERFSLILESASTNQTSMYLCASSPGQASYEQYFGPGTRLTVT.

The chain couples TRBV18 to TRBJ2-1; D may be TRBD2 (6 bases). Germline loops: CDR1 KGHSH, CDR2 LQKENI. Deletions cut 3 bases from V and 8 bases from J, with 11 bases between. The CDR3 extends over 13 amino acids. In DNA form, the CDR3 reads TGTGCCAGCTCACCTGGAGGGATGGATGAGCAGTTCTTC. This codes for CASSPGGMDEQFF. Combining the CDR3 with reference TRBV18 and TRBJ2-1 gives the whole variable domain NAGVMQNPRHLVRRRGQEARLRCSPMKGHSHVYWYRQLPEEGLKFMVYLQKENIIDESGMPKERFSAEFPKEGPSILRIQQVVRGDSAAYFCASSPGGMDEQFFGPGTRLTVL.

V is TRBV10-3 and J is TRBJ2-7; 10 nucleotides match TRBD2. CDR1 is ENHRY and CDR2 is SYGVKD in the germline V gene. Trimming cost V 3 bases and J 5 bases; bases outside gene matches: 7. The length of the CDR3 is 15 residues. This CDR3 reads CAISEPLAGVHEQYF. CDR3 DNA: TGTGCCATCAGTGAACCCCTAGCGGGAGTACACGAGCAGTACTTC.

The V and J genes are TRBV30 and TRBJ2-4; no definite D call. Germline V gives CDR1 GTSNPN, CDR2 SVGIG (reference sequence). The CDR3 sequence is 16 residues long. Trimming took off 0 bases at V and 0 bases at J, with 12 bases between the two ends. The CDR3 nucleotides read TGTGCCTGGAGTGTACCCAGATCCCTAGCCAAAAACATTCAGTACTTC. This codes for CAWSVPRSLAKNIQYF.

V usage is TRBV11-3 and J usage is TRBJ2-1; TRBD2 matches 7 bases. CDR3 length equals 16 residues. Germline V gene data show CDR1 as SGHNT and CDR2 as YENEEA. J gave up 0 bases and V 6 bases, and 8 bases lay outside the gene matches. CDR3 residues: CASSPIAGNSYNEQFF. The CDR3 coding sequence is TGTGCCAGCAGTCCAATAGCGGGCAACTCCTACAATGAGCAGTTCTTC.

The rearrangement joins TRBV15 to TRBJ1-1; D possibly corresponds to TRBD1 (6 bases). The CDR3 spans 13 residues. The V end lost 6 bases, the J end lost 4 bases, and 12 bases lay between the germline ends. Germline loops: CDR1 LNHNV, CDR2 YYDKDF (reference sequence). The CDR3 here is CATSLDRGTEAFF. CDR3 nucleotide sequence: TGTGCCACCAGTTTGGACAGAGGCACTGAAGCTTTCTTT.

This clone has a single count. The chain uses TRBV10-3 and TRBJ2-3, with 11 bases aligning to TRBD2. Germline loops: CDR1 ENHRY, CDR2 SYGVKD. Trimming removed 7 bases from V and 2 bases from J; junction bases left unmatched: 2. The CDR3 runs to 14 residues. For the CDR3, the DNA is TGTGCCATCAAGACTAGCGGGAACACAGATACGCAGTATTTT. It encodes CAIKTSGNTDTQYF.

The chain has TRBV5-4 and TRBJ2-5, with D unresolved. The length of the CDR3 is 15 residues. CDR1 and CDR2 from the germline V gene are SGHNT and YYREEE (reference sequence). V lost 0 bases and J 1 base, leaving 10 bases between the germline ends. DNA for the CDR3: TGTGCCAGCAGCTTGGTTATAACAGCCCAAGAGACCCAGTACTTC. Protein sequence: CASSLVITAQETQYF.

The CDR3 reads CASTETGPSNQPQHF. The CDR3 region has the DNA TGTGCCAGTACCGAGACAGGTCCTAGCAATCAGCCCCAGCATTTT. This chain joins TRBV19 and TRBJ1-5; D is perhaps TRBD1 (6 bases). The CDR3 is made up of 15 amino acids. CDR1 LNHDA and CDR2 SQIVND come from the germline V gene (reference sequence). The V end lost 7 bases, the J end lost 0 bases, and 13 bases lay between the germline ends.

Points on this clone: The germline gene is not matched at one end of the junction; a read error may be the cause. The rearrangement uses TRBV29-1 and TRBJ1-2; the D is unclear. CDR3 length: 13 residues. Germline loops: CDR1 SQVTM, CDR2 ANQGSEA. The CDR3 DNA is TGCAGCGTTTCTTTCCGAGCTAACTATGGCCACACCTTC. Its protein is CSVSFRANYGHTF.

V usage is TRBV27 and J usage is TRBJ1-5; D perhaps matches TRBD1 (6 bases). The length of the CDR3 is 15 residues. Trimming shortened V by 5 bases and J by 1 base, and 12 bases separated the two germline ends. Per the germline V gene, CDR1 is MNHEY and CDR2 is SMNVEV (reference sequence). Written as DNA, the CDR3 is TGTGCCAGCAGTGTAAACAGGGTCAGCAATCAGCCCCAGCATTTT. Translating gives CASSVNRVSNQPQHF.

CDR3 bases: TGTGCCAGCAGCCCGCAGGGGAGCTCCTACAATGAGCAGTTCTTC. Protein product: CASSPQGSSYNEQFF. The chain carries TRBV9 and TRBJ2-1, with a tentative D call TRBD1 (6 bases). Germline CDR1 reads SGDLS; CDR2 reads YYNGEE. This CDR3 has 15 amino acids. Trimming cost V 4 bases and J 0 bases, with 11 bases left between them.

The chain combines TRBV29-1 with TRBJ2-1; TRBD2 matches at 7 bases. The CDR3 extends over 14 amino acids. Germline CDR1 and CDR2: SQVTM and ANQGSEA. V shed 4 bases and J 4 bases; nucleotides not matched to a gene: 7. The CDR3 reads CSVVGEGLYNEQFF. CDR3 in DNA: TGCAGCGTTGTCGGGGAGGGCCTATACAATGAGCAGTTCTTC.

The chain couples TRBV4-3 to TRBJ2-1; 10 bases are a match to TRBD1. This CDR3 spans 16 amino acids. J lost 5 bases, V lost 1 base, and 5 bases had no gene match. Germline CDR1 LGHNA, CDR2 YSLEER. This CDR3 reads CASSQGPGQGNNEQFF. In DNA, the CDR3 is TGCGCCAGCAGCCAAGGTCCGGGACAGGGGAACAATGAGCAGTTCTTC.